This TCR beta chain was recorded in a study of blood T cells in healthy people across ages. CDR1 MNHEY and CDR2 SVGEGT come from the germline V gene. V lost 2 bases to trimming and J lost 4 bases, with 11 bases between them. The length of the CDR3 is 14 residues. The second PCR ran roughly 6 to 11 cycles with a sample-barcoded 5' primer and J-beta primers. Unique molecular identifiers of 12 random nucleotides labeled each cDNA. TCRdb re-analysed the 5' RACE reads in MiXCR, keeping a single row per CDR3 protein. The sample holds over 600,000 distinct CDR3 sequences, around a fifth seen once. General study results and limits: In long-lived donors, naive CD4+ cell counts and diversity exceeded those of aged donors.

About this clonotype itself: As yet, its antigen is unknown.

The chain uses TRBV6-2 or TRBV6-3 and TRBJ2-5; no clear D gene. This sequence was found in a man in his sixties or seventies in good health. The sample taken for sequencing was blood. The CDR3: CASSYGRLPETQYF. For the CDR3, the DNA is TGTGCCAGCAGTTACGGGCGGCTACCAGAGACCCAGTACTTC.